The subject of this entry is one TCR beta chain. TCRdb passed the 5' RACE reads through MiXCR, listing each CDR3 protein once. The data contain around 590,000 distinct CDR3 sequences, over 9% of them singletons. The sample originates from a study of T cells after yellow fever vaccination. Germline assignment: CDR1 SGHDN and CDR2 FVKESK. Trimming stripped 5 bases from V and 6 bases from J, with 5 bases between. This CDR3 contains 11 residues. This receptor was obtained from a man aged 25 to 45 who received the YFV17D yellow fever vaccine. The sample here was PBMCs, taken on the day of the yellow fever booster vaccination. The rearrangement links TRBV14 to TRBJ2-1; unclear D gene. Here the CDR3 DNA reads TGTGCCAGCAGCTCGCCCAATGAGCAGTTCTTC. Protein sequence: CASSSPNEQFF.